This T cell receptor (beta chain) was identified during a study of beta chain features in type 1 diabetes. Study-wide background: Healthy donors, compared against patients, showed similar age, gender and cell yields.

Overall study findings and caveats: Shorter TCRB CDR3s, moderately but significantly so, marked every one of the four CD4+ subsets in Type 1 diabetes patients. For type 1 diabetes patients, VDJ junctions showed fewer insertions and more deletions.

The whole isolated RNA underwent reverse transcription, so sequencing captured expressed TCRB transcripts. This table comes from immunoSEQ multiplex PCR, and its TCRdb copy is limited to in-frame clones, with some not included. The sample has hundreds of thousands of clones; approximately 15% are singletons. This CDR3 is 13 amino acids long. V was shortened by 6 bases and J by 14 bases, with 22 bases between the two germline ends. Germline assignment: CDR1 LNHDA and CDR2 SQIVND (reference sequence). In this sample, this clone turned up a few times. Its antigen is not known. Source material: naive CD4+ T cells from blood. This TCR came from a man aged 25-45 years with type 1 diabetes. The chain employs TRBV19 and TRBJ1-2; TRBD1 might be the D (5 bases). The CDR3 coding sequence is TGTGCCAGTAGCGAGGGGCCGGGAGAACTGGGGACCTTC. Translating it yields CASSEGPGELGTF.